The source of this T cell receptor beta chain is a study of blood T cell repertoires in COVID-19. Study summary: PBMCs, B-cell-depleted T cells, or T cells provided the cDNA or gDNA that made up the material.

Generated by immunoSEQ multiplex PCR, the TCRdb table keeps only in-frame clones and is missing some. The table has approximately 92,000 clones, roughly 80% seen once; the top ten hold about 17%. V was clipped by 3 bases and J by 10 bases, with 12 bases between them. This CDR3 spans 13 amino acids. Germline lookup yields CDR1 MNHEY and CDR2 SMNVEV (reference sequence). This clonotype was sampled from an elderly man with acute or convalescent COVID-19. The rearrangement joins TRBV27 to TRBJ1-4; the D gene is possibly TRBD1 (5 bases). Sequenced material: peripheral blood. The CDR3 bases are TGTGCCAGCAGTTTTTCGGGGGTTCGAAAACTGTTTTTT. Protein product: CASSFSGVRKLFF.